This TCR beta chain was observed in a study of a mutant IDH1 vaccine in newly diagnosed glioma. In the study overall: Onset of vaccination occurred 4-6 weeks following radiotherapy alone, or with temozolomide cycles. Former treatment meant radiotherapy, temozolomide, or both; the majority had gotten both.

Data came from immunoSEQ multiplex PCR; TCRdb stores just in-frame clones and leaves some out. The repertoire includes roughly 54,000 clones, 80% to 90% of them detected once, and 4.1% sits in the top ten. The CDR3 spans 13 residues. The germline gives CDR1 SGHRS, CDR2 YFSETQ. The ends lost 2 bases at V and 9 bases at J; junction bases unmatched: 3. Study-wide points: Top-clonotype changes in peripheral T cells seemed unrelated to pseudoprogression.

Of note for this clone: What it recognizes is unknown.

Regarding time point: week 35, safety follow-up. Vaccination comprised doses that each held 300 ug of mutant IDH1 20-mer peptide, plus topical imiquimod. Material: PBMCs, obtained from a glioma patient whose treatment included an IDH1 peptide vaccine. This receptor was obtained from a woman younger than 35 with glioma. This chain connects TRBV5-1 to TRBJ2-1, with 9 bases fitting TRBD2. The CDR3 is CASSLKTSGEQFF. The CDR3 region has the DNA TGCGCCAGCAGCTTAAAGACTAGCGGTGAGCAGTTCTTC.